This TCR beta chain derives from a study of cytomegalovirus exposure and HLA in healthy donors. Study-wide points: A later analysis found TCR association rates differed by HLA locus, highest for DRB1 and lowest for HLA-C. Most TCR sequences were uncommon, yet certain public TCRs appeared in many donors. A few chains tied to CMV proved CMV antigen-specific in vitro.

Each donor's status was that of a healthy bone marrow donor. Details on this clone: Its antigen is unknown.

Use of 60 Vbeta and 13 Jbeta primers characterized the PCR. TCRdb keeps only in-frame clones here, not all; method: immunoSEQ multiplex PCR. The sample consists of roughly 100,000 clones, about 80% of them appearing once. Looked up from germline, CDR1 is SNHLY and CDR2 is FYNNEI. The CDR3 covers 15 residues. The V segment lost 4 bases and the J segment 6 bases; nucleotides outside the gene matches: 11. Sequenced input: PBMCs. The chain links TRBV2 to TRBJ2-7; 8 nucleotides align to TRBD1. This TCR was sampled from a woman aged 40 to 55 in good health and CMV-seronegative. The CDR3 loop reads CASSGSDRGLFEQYF. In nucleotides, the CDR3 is TGTGCCAGCAGTGGTTCCGACAGGGGTCTATTCGAGCAGTACTTC. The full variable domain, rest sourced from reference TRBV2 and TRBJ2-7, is EPEVTQTPSHQVTQMGQEVILRCVPISNHLYFYWYRQILGQKVEFLVSFYNNEISEKSEIFDDQFSVERPDGSNFTLKIRSTKLEDSAMYFCASSGSDRGLFEQYFGPGTRLTVT.